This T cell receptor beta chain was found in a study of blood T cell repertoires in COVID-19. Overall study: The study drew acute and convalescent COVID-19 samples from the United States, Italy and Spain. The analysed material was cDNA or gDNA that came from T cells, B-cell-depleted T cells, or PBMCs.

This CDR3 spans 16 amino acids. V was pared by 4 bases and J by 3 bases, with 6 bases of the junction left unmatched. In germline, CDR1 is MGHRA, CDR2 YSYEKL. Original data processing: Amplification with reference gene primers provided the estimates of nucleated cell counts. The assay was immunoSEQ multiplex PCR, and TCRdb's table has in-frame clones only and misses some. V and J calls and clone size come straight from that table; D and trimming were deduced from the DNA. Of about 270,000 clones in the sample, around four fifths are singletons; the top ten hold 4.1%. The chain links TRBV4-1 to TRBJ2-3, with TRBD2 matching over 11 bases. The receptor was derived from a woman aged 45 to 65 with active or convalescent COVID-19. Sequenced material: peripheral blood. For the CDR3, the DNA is TGCGCCAGCAGCCCTAGACTAGCGGGATCGACAGATACGCAGTATTTT. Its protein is CASSPRLAGSTDTQYF.